This T cell receptor (beta chain) was sequenced during a study of blood T cell repertoires in COVID-19. Looking at the study overall: Samples representing acute and convalescent COVID-19 were sourced from the United States, Italy and Spain. The cDNA or gDNA used as material had been derived from T cells, B-cell-depleted T cells, or PBMCs.

The count of this clone is one. Deletions cut 6 bases from V and 5 bases from J, with 20 bases between. The CDR3 sequence is 15 residues long. The germline V gene has CDR1 LNHDA and CDR2 SQIVND (reference sequence). In the original processing: The assay estimated nucleated cells by amplifying reference gene primers. Sequencing used immunoSEQ multiplex PCR; TCRdb keeps in-frame clones, though not all of them. Clone size and the V and J calls come from that table; the DNA yielded D and trimming. The sample consists of about 130,000 clones, around 80% of them appearing once. Sequencing input: peripheral blood. The chain carries TRBV19 and TRBJ2-7, with TRBD1 as a possible D gene (8 bases). This receptor was identified in a woman aged 45 to 65 with acute or convalescent COVID-19. The CDR3 is CASSLGGTGKHEQYF. As DNA, the CDR3 is TGTGCCAGTAGCTTGGGGGGGACAGGAAAACACGAGCAGTACTTC.